The entry below gives a single T cell receptor beta chain sequence along with its context. The specificity of this receptor is unknown. Per-base quality was not reported, and no clone a single base away is much larger than it. Library generation was performed with the immunoSEQ multiplex PCR assay. The multiplex PCR relied on a mix of 60 forward primers for TCR Vbeta segments and 13 reverse primers for TCR Jbeta segments. A multiplex PCR assay on genomic DNA amplified the CDR3 region of rearranged TCR beta genes. On the Illumina HiSeq System, the amplified TCR beta libraries were sequenced as 87-base-pair reads. The authors processed their data as follows. Across the 700 or so repertoires, a later analysis counted tens of millions of unique TCR beta chains, 9.5 million to 12 million of which were shared by at least two donors. To remove PCR and sequencing errors, raw reads were error-corrected and collapsed into unique sequences using a nearest-neighbor algorithm that merged closely related sequences. To assign V, D and J gene segments, CDR3 sequences were aligned to IMGT reference sequences. For a sequence to be retained, a match of at least six nucleotides was required to both a V gene segment and a J gene segment. A rearrangement counted as productive if the CDR3 had no stop codons and remained in frame with V and J, and every other rearrangement counted as non-productive. Following IMGT convention, CDR3 was defined as the stretch from the second conserved V-encoded cysteine up to the conserved J-encoded phenylalanine. The earlier analysis of 500 to 650 of the donors excluded any sequence lacking an unambiguous match to a single V gene segment. An earlier analysis of 587 of the donors classified V segments as functional when productive rearrangements were above 56.7% and as segregating when the standard deviation between donors was above 5%. A statistical classification framework was built to diagnose cytomegalovirus status from the catalog of TCR beta chain sequences. A later analysis assigned V and J genes by comparing TCR nucleotide sequences with IMGT/GENE-DB human TR gene sequences. Using the TCRdist pipeline, a later analysis assigned CDR3 sequences along with most-parsimonious VDJ recombination scenarios. In a later analysis, every TCR beta chain was defined by the combination of its CDR3 amino acid sequence and its V-gene family, and reads without a unique V-gene family were dropped. As a way to deal with suspected cross-contamination and a sequencing artifact, a later analysis dropped hundreds of nucleotide sequences that were highly shared and had low generation probability. A later analysis calculated a clonal expansion index for each public chain from normalized within-repertoire ranks of inferred template counts. In a later analysis, generation probabilities were computed with a VDJ recombination model fitted to out-of-frame rearrangements, and the resulting probabilities were checked against IGoR. A later analysis scored TCR-TCR, TCR-HLA and TCR-CMV co-occurrence with hypergeometric tests, applying a repertoire-size bias correction to TCR pairs. In a later analysis, false discovery rates were estimated by permuting HLA or CMV assignments 20 times. A later analysis grouped co-occurring TCRs with DBSCAN, adding TCRdist sequence similarity when clustering within HLA-allele-positive subsets. Repertoires with fewer than 30,000 or more than 120,000 public chains were left out of co-occurrence clustering, as were about 5 repertoires with anomalous nucleotide sharing. TCRdb took over this immuneACCESS table, retaining in-frame rearrangements with V and J assigned. Such tables are incomplete; in checked studies, under half of the missing clones stem from an unresolved V gene, and the remainder is unexplained. That table furnishes V, J and clone size, whereas the DNA furnished D and trimming. Present in this sample are some 160,000 clones, approximately 80% of which were seen just once. Clones ranked in the top ten supply approximately 1.9% of the sample.

This sample is part of a study of cytomegalovirus exposure and HLA in healthy donors (dated by TCRdb to about 2017). Regarding the complete study: An earlier analysis of approximately 640 of the donors reported approximately 290 Gb of sequence data and more than 90 million unique TCR beta sequences from 150 million to 200 million T cells. In addition to the first cohort of 650 to 800 subjects, a separate validation cohort of 120 different subjects was used. The later analysis used no new phenotypic data to find candidate immune exposures, relying instead on TCR beta sequences and their occurrence across donors. The study aimed to test whether cataloging public T cell receptors could reveal signatures of past pathogen exposure. An earlier analysis of 500 to 650 of the donors applied high-throughput TCR beta sequencing to assess whether each TCR beta V gene segment acted as functional or pseudogenic. Across approximately 420 genotyped donors of the cohort, an average of roughly 230,000 unique TCR beta nucleotide sequences per donor were sequenced, and roughly 20% of those sequences were non-productive. Approximately 310 gigabases of sequencing data and roughly 81 million unique TCR sequences made up an early release that covered some 640 HLA-typed donors. Typing coverage varied by locus: roughly 629-640 donors for A, B, C, DRB1 and DQB1; some 520 for DQA1; over 600 for DPA1; around 450 for DPB1. A later genetic analysis took genome-wide SNP genotypes for about 55% of the 666 donors and used that subset as a discovery cohort. The study used immunosequencing to profile the T cell repertoires of approximately 650 subjects and linked those repertoires to cytomegalovirus serostatus. HLA typing included class I and class II loci at four-digit resolution. Donor age, sex, ethnicity and CMV serostatus were compiled together with the repertoire data. Roughly 5 DR-DQ haplotypes were treated as single units for association and clustering because of strong linkage in the cohort. All discovery cohort repertoires had been generated using a single sequencing platform. High-throughput TCR immunosequencing, statistical association of individual TCRs with disease status, and machine learning were combined to predict cytomegalovirus infection status. A later analysis re-analyzed previously published TCR beta repertoires from about 730 donors and added high-resolution HLA genotyping to study TCR occurrence patterns. Among the roughly 400 genotyped donors, 75% to 90% belonged to the genetic ancestry cluster associated with self-reported Caucasian donors.

The cohort comprised several hundred healthy bone marrow donors. All cohort members were sampled while nominally healthy, although unrecorded immune exposures were likely present. The donor was CMV seronegative and was included in the group of 352 seronegative cohort members. A peripheral blood sample was collected from each donor, and TCR beta sequencing was performed on peripheral blood mononuclear cells. The Qiagen DNeasy Blood Extraction Kit was used to extract genomic DNA from the blood cell samples. The germline V gene (reference sequence) yields MNHEY for CDR1 and SMNVEV for CDR2. Counted from cysteine to phenylalanine, this CDR3 has 17 amino acids. Only CDR3 DNA remains: 51 bases, in frame from the first base. Cut back by 0 bases and 8 bases, the V and J ends lie 19 bases apart. On the study overall, not on this receptor specifically: In a later analysis, HLA-associated TCR beta chains were found to be more clonally expanded and to have lower generation probabilities than equally common non-associated chains. Because counts were too low, about 15 rarely observed V segments, including chromosome 9 orphons, were left out of the earlier analysis of a few hundred of the donors. This cohort had only TCR beta chains sequenced, and the lack of alpha or paired-chain data limited which features could be detected. A total of about 180 TCR beta chains were listed by the study as associated with cytomegalovirus. While some public TCRs were present in many individuals, most TCR sequences turned up only very rarely across donors. Linkage disequilibrium might explain the correlated functional status among segregating V segments, but an unknown experimental factor could not be excluded. V-gene and J-gene trimming of TCR beta chains was associated with a missense DCLRE1C variant in a later genetic analysis, and the association was replicated in an independent cohort. The sequencing pipeline was judged likely to have produced a cluster of highly shared sequence variants as a technical artifact. A further reported finding was that TCR beta sequences accurately predicted the HLA-A and HLA-B alleles for most subjects in the first cohort. Three of the identified cytomegalovirus-associated TCR beta chains were confirmed in vitro to be specific for cytomegalovirus antigens. It was suggested by the authors that the approach could potentially be generalized to other disease states and immunological phenotypes. Because HLA typing was missing for some donors at each locus, association tests included only the typed subset. Roughly uniform sequencing depth across donors was assumed in presence/absence analyses, although this assumption may not hold. Immune exposure information for the cohort was limited to CMV serostatus. In a later analysis, the rate of TCR association differed among HLA loci, with DRB1 alleles having the most associated TCRs and HLA-C alleles having the fewest. Assigning TCR associations to individual alleles was difficult when HLA alleles, especially DR and DQ, strongly co-occurred. In a later analysis, about 17,000 TCR beta sequences were associated with specific HLA alleles at a false discovery rate of 0.05. In a later genetic analysis, fewer N-insertions in productive TCRs were reported among donors in an Asian-associated ancestry cluster than the approximately 710-donor mean. According to a later analysis, parvovirus B19, influenza, CMV and Epstein-Barr virus appeared linked to several top co-occurrence clusters. Cytomegalovirus status was reported to be diagnosed by the classifier with high specificity and sensitivity in both the original and validation cohorts. Because the 87-base-pair reads could not distinguish some IMGT-functional V segments, including TRBV6-2 and TRBV6-3, those segments were excluded. According to a later analysis, most CMV-associated TCR beta chains appeared to be HLA-restricted, and the HLA associations seemed to be driven largely by CMV exposure. An earlier analysis of approximately 540 of the donors showed that most TCR beta V segments appeared in productive rearrangements either about 87% or about 30% of the time, which broadly matched IMGT annotations.

This TCR came from a man aged 18 to 30 in good health and CMV-seronegative. Sequencing was done on a sample of PBMCs. Recombination linked TRBV27 to TRBJ1-4; the D gene is perhaps TRBD1, on 6 matching bases. The CDR3: CASSLSTGGARGEKLFF. The DNA is TGTGCCAGCAGTTTATCTACCGGGGGGGCCCGGGGGGAAAAACTGTTTTTT.